These 23 T cell receptor beta chains share one sample of origin, sequenced in a study of chemoradiotherapy in HPV16-positive cancers. Repertoires were generated with immunoSEQ multiplex PCR, while TCRdb's copy carries only in-frame clones and drops some. The sample lists tens of thousands of clones, roughly 92% seen once, with 18% in the top ten. The specimen was blood, collected from a patient who underwent chemoradiotherapy. These receptors all come from a human donor with HPV-associated anogenital cancer.

This chain connects TRBV5-8 to TRBJ2-7, with no clear D. This CDR3 spans 12 amino acids. V was clipped by 4 bases and J by 10 bases, with 15 bases between them. Germline loops: CDR1 SGHTS, CDR2 YDEGEE. This CDR3 is CASSLGRLLQYF. CDR3 DNA sequence: TGTGCCAGCAGCCTAGGACGGCTTCTTCAGTACTTC.

J is TRBJ2-2 and V is TRBV11-2; D is unclear. The CDR3 consists of 13 residues. Germline CDR1 and CDR2: SGHAT and FQNNGV. The V end was cut by 6 bases, the J end by 3 bases, with 8 bases between. The CDR3 protein is CASSREYTGELFF. CDR3 bases: TGTGCCAGCAGTCGAGAGTACACCGGGGAGCTGTTTTTT.

V and J are TRBV5-6 and TRBJ1-2, with TRBD1 identical over 10 bases. From germline, CDR1 is SGHDT and CDR2 YYEEEE. The CDR3 runs 14 residues. V dropped 4 bases and J dropped 5; count of bases not matched to a gene: 5. The CDR3 sequence is CASSPGTGAYGYTF. In nucleotides, the CDR3 is TGTGCCAGCAGCCCGGGGACAGGGGCGTATGGCTACACCTTC. The entire variable domain, with the rest obtained from reference TRBV5-6 and TRBJ1-2, is as follows: DAGVTQSPTHLIKTRGQQVTLRCSPKSGHDTVSWYQQALGQGPQFIFQYYEEEERQRGNFPDRFSGHQFPNYSSELNVNALLLGDSALYLCASSPGTGAYGYTFGSGTRLTVV.

The CDR3, as DNA: TGTGCCACCAGCAGTGTCCCAGGACAGTTCACTGAAGCTTTCTTT. Protein sequence: CATSSVPGQFTEAFF. V usage is TRBV15 and J usage is TRBJ1-1, with a weak D call TRBD1 (6 bases). CDR3 length: 15 amino acids. Germline CDR1 and CDR2: LNHNV and YYDKDF (reference sequence). V lost 3 bases and J 4 bases, leaving 15 bases between the germline ends.

The chain combines TRBV6-5 with TRBJ2-1, with TRBD1 identical over 10 bases. Germline V gene sequence: CDR1 MNHEY, CDR2 SVGAGI. The CDR3 consists of 14 residues. Losses at the gene ends were 5 bases for V and 6 bases for J; bases not matched to a gene: 4. CDR3 sequence (DNA): TGTGCCAGCAGTCGGGACAGGGGAGGCAATGAGCAGTTCTTC. Its translation is CASSRDRGGNEQFF.

The rearrangement uses TRBV4-2 and TRBJ2-7; TRBD2 aligns across 10 bases. The CDR3 runs 17 residues. The ends lost 4 bases at V and 3 bases at J; junction bases unmatched: 12. CDR1 is LGHNA, CDR2 YNFKEQ, per germline. Written as DNA, the CDR3 is TGTGCCAGCAGCCGAAACACAGCGGGAGGGCCAGACTACGAGCAGTACTTC. Translating it yields CASSRNTAGGPDYEQYF.

V gene TRBV27 combines with J gene TRBJ2-5; D perhaps matches TRBD1 (6 bases). There are 13 residues in the CDR3. Trimming cost V 3 bases and J 5 bases, with 10 bases left between them. The germline V gene has CDR1 MNHEY and CDR2 SMNVEV (reference sequence). CDR3 nucleotides: TGTGCCAGCAGTTTCAGGGGCCCGGAGACCCAGTACTTC. Protein: CASSFRGPETQYF.

A few counts support this clone. The chain has TRBV7-9 and TRBJ1-3, with D unresolved. The CDR3 covers 12 residues. The V gene's germline CDR1 is SEHNR and CDR2 FQNEAQ (reference sequence). The V gene lost 3 bases and the J gene lost 4 bases, with 4 bases spanning the gap. As DNA, the CDR3 is TGTGCCAGCAGCTTGGGCGGAAACACCATATATTTT. Its translation: CASSLGGNTIYF. The whole variable domain, remainder taken from reference TRBV7-9 and TRBJ1-3, is DTGVSQNPRHKITKRGQNVTFRCDPISEHNRLYWYRQTLGQGPEFLTYFQNEAQLEKSRLLSDRFSAERPKGSFSTLEIQRTEQGDSAMYLCASSLGGNTIYFGEGSWLTVV.

The gene calls are TRBV6-6 and TRBJ2-1; 7 bases are shared with TRBD1. CDR1 and CDR2 from the germline V gene are MNHNY and SVGAGI (reference sequence). The J segment lost 3 bases and the V segment lost 6 bases, leaving 8 bases of the junction unmatched. The CDR3 sequence is 15 residues long. Here the CDR3 DNA reads TGTGCCAGCAGCCCCCGGGACAGAAACTACAATGAGCAGTTCTTC. Translated, it gives CASSPRDRNYNEQFF.

This clone came up once. CDR3 residues: CASSLSGTSGYNEQFF. CDR3 DNA: TGCGCCAGCAGCTTGTCCGGGACTAGCGGCTACAATGAGCAGTTCTTC. V usage is TRBV5-1 and J usage is TRBJ2-1, with 11 bases that match TRBD2. The CDR3 is 16 amino acids. Germline V CDR1 and CDR2: SGHRS, YFSETQ. The J segment lost 3 bases and the V segment lost 1 base, leaving 3 bases of the junction unmatched.

The chain uses TRBV7-2 and TRBJ2-6; D not certain. Per germline, CDR1 SGHTA and CDR2 FQGNSA. The CDR3 consists of 16 residues. The ends were cut back, 0 bases at V and 0 bases at J, with 6 bases in the middle. CDR3 in amino acids: CASSLAPGSGANVLTF. In DNA form, the CDR3 reads TGTGCCAGCAGCTTAGCACCGGGCTCTGGGGCCAACGTCCTGACTTTC.

This clone was seen a handful of times. CDR3 sequence reads: CASSPGQGGETQYF. The CDR3 DNA follows: TGTGCCAGCTCACCGGGACAGGGAGGTGAGACCCAGTACTTC. The chain joins TRBV18 to TRBJ2-5, with 9 bases identical to TRBD1. The CDR3 spans 14 residues. Looked up from germline, CDR1 is KGHSH and CDR2 is LQKENI. V lost 3 bases and J lost 5; bases outside the gene matches: 4.

The chain is built from TRBV5-1 and TRBJ1-6, with TRBD1 matching 10 bases. V lost 5 bases, J lost 2 bases, and 7 bases stayed unmatched. The CDR3 is made up of 17 amino acids. Germline values: CDR1 SGHRS, CDR2 YFSETQ. CDR3 nucleotide sequence: TGCGCCAGCAGGAGAGACAGGGGGCCTACCTATAATTCACCCCTCCACTTT. The encoded protein is CASRRDRGPTYNSPLHF.

The rearrangement joins TRBV4-1 to TRBJ1-1; D perhaps matches TRBD1 (5 bases). The germline V gene has CDR1 MGHRA and CDR2 YSYEKL. This CDR3 has 16 amino acids. V shed 1 base and J shed 0 bases, with 12 bases lying between them. CDR3 sequence (DNA): TGCGCCAGCAGCCAAGGACAGAGGTTCTTGAACACTGAAGCTTTCTTT. It is translated as CASSQGQRFLNTEAFF.

The chain links TRBV2 to TRBJ2-4; maybe TRBD1 (5 bases). The ends were cut back, 2 bases at V and 0 bases at J, with 11 bases in the middle. The CDR3 is made up of 16 amino acids. Germline CDR1 SNHLY, CDR2 FYNNEI. CDR3 loop: CASSEIRQIAKNIQYF. CDR3 nucleotide sequence: TGTGCCAGCAGTGAAATTCGACAGATAGCCAAAAACATTCAGTACTTC. The complete variable domain, with remaining parts taken from reference TRBV2 and TRBJ2-4, reads EPEVTQTPSHQVTQMGQEVILRCVPISNHLYFYWYRQILGQKVEFLVSFYNNEISEKSEIFDDQFSVERPDGSNFTLKIRSTKLEDSAMYFCASSEIRQIAKNIQYFGAGTRLSVL.

The rearrangement joins TRBV7-2 to TRBJ2-7, with D possibly TRBD1 on 5 matching bases. Germline V gene lookup returns CDR1 SGHTA and CDR2 FQGNSA. This CDR3 comprises 15 residues. Trimming cost V 5 bases and J 3 bases, with 17 bases left between them. CDR3 sequence: CASSQPSRGFYEQYF. CDR3 DNA sequence: TGTGCCAGCAGCCAACCCTCTAGGGGATTCTACGAGCAGTACTTC.

The chain is built from TRBV4-2 and TRBJ2-7; no clear D. The CDR3 is 13 amino acids. The germline gives CDR1 LGHNA, CDR2 YNFKEQ. Trimming pared 0 bases from V and 5 bases from J, leaving 8 bases between. DNA of the CDR3: TGTGCCAGCAGCCAAGATAGCCGGAACGAGCAGTACTTC. It is translated as CASSQDSRNEQYF.

This sequence joins TRBV29-1 and TRBJ2-7, with D uncertain. The length of the CDR3 is 12 residues. Germline V CDR1 and CDR2: SQVTM, ANQGSEA. V lost 4 bases to trimming and J lost 1 base, with 8 bases between them. For the CDR3, the DNA is TGCAGCGTTGCCGCGGATTCCTACGAGCAGTACTTC. Translated, it gives CSVAADSYEQYF.

The CDR3 DNA follows: TGTGCCAGCAGCTCGGGACAGAGTGAGACCCAGTACTTC. Translation gives CASSSGQSETQYF. The rearrangement joins TRBV9 to TRBJ2-5; 7 nucleotides line up with TRBD1. Per germline, CDR1 SGDLS and CDR2 YYNGEE. This CDR3 has 13 residues. V gave up 4 bases and J gave up 5 bases; unmatched junction bases: 5.

The chain has TRBV5-4 and TRBJ2-5, with D possibly being TRBD2 (6 bases). Germline V CDR1 and CDR2: SGHNT, YYREEE (reference sequence). Trimming removed 5 bases at V and 5 bases at J, with 19 bases between. There are 15 residues in the CDR3. The CDR3 is CASSRGTQLGETQYF. The DNA of the CDR3 is TGTGCCAGCAGTCGGGGGACGCAGTTGGGGGAGACCCAGTACTTC.

V is TRBV19 and J is TRBJ1-5; D is perhaps TRBD1 (5 bases). Deletions cut 9 bases from V and 7 bases from J, with 13 bases between. This CDR3 is built from 12 residues. CDR1 LNHDA and CDR2 SQIVND come from the germline V gene (reference sequence). The CDR3 region is CASGGVAQPQHF. CDR3 bases: TGTGCCAGCGGGGGGGTAGCGCAGCCCCAGCATTTT.

The chain couples TRBV10-3 to TRBJ2-1, with D perhaps being TRBD1 or TRBD2 (5 bases each). The CDR3 length is 16 residues. Germline V gives CDR1 ENHRY, CDR2 SYGVKD. Trimming took off 1 base at V and 4 bases at J, with 14 bases between the two ends. Written as DNA, the CDR3 is TGTGCCATCAGTGAGTACGGGGCCAATACTTACAATGAGCAGTTCTTC. This translates into CAISEYGANTYNEQFF.

This chain connects TRBV7-8 to TRBJ2-7, with 7 positions matching TRBD1. Germline V CDR1 and CDR2: SGHVS, FQNEAQ. The CDR3 spans 14 residues. The ends lost 1 base at V and 2 bases at J; junction bases unmatched: 2. CDR3 in amino acids: CASSLDRGPYEQYF. CDR3 nucleotide sequence: TGTGCCAGCAGCTTAGACAGGGGTCCCTACGAGCAGTACTTC. The full variable domain, completed using reference TRBV7-8 and TRBJ2-7, is GAGVSQSPRYKVAKRGQDVALRCDPISGHVSLFWYQQALGQGPEFLTYFQNEAQLDKSGLPSDRFFAERPEGSVSTLKIQRTQQEDSAVYLCASSLDRGPYEQYFGPGTRLTVT.